One and the same sample provided the 21 T cell receptor beta chains below, sequenced in a study of T cell repertoires in cytomegalovirus infection. TCRdb re-analysed the reads in MiXCR, keeping a single row per CDR3 protein. The repertoire holds 600,000 to 800,000 distinct CDR3 sequences, with roughly 24% as singletons. The sequencing input was CD8+ T cells from PBMCs. The source of these receptors is a human donor in good health (CMV status not recorded). Some clones in this sample may be carry-over from other donors' samples.

The chain joins TRBV20-1 to TRBJ1-5; tentative D call: TRBD1 (5 bases). Trimming removed 7 bases at V and 7 bases at J, with 38 bases between. Germline assignment: CDR1 DFQATT and CDR2 SNEGSKA (reference sequence). The CDR3 has 20 amino acids. The CDR3 nucleotides are TGCAGTGATAGCTTTGGTTCCGATGACGGGGACCCGGTTCCGCGGCAGCCCCAGCATTTT. Translated, it gives CSDSFGSDDGDPVPRQPQHF.

The chain uses TRBV4-2 and TRBJ1-1, with D possibly TRBD1 on 6 matching bases. The germline gives CDR1 LGHNA, CDR2 YNFKEQ. Trimming cost V 0 bases and J 4 bases, with 12 bases left between them. CDR3 size: 15 residues. The CDR3 DNA reads TGTGCCAGCAGCCAAGATACGGGAGGGGGCACTGAAGCTTTCTTT. Amino acids: CASSQDTGGGTEAFF.

This chain links TRBV15 with TRBJ2-4; D is unclear. V was clipped by 5 bases and J by 1 base, with 9 bases between them. Per germline, CDR1 LNHNV and CDR2 YYDKDF (reference sequence). The CDR3 extends over 14 amino acids. The CDR3 loop reads CATSRVLAKNIQYF. DNA of the CDR3: TGTGCCACCAGCCGCGTCTTGGCCAAAAACATTCAGTACTTC.

In its sample, this clonotype was seen a few times. CDR3 sequence: CASRVGPESYEQYV. As DNA, the CDR3 is TGTGCCAGCAGGGTTGGGCCGGAATCCTACGAGCAGTACGTC. This chain joins TRBV6-2 or TRBV6-3 and TRBJ2-7; D is uncertain. The ends were cut back, 6 bases at V and 1 base at J, with 13 bases in the middle. Germline values: CDR1 MNHEY, CDR2 SVGEGT. This CDR3 region has 14 residues.

This chain links TRBV6-6 with TRBJ1-1; a weak D match, TRBD1 (5 bases). V lost 2 bases, J lost 1 base, and 8 bases lay in between. CDR1 and CDR2 (germline): MNHNY, SVGAGI (reference sequence). The CDR3 contains 14 residues. The CDR3 reads CASSYTGGNTEAFF. The DNA for the CDR3 is TGTGCCAGCAGTTACACGGGGGGGAACACTGAAGCTTTCTTT.

The chain carries TRBV28 and TRBJ1-5, with a possible D match to TRBD1 (5 bases). The CDR3 contains 16 residues. Trimming stripped 3 bases from V and 0 bases from J, with 12 bases between. Germline loops: CDR1 MDHEN, CDR2 SYDVKM. CDR3 bases: TGTGCCAGCAGTTTCTGGCAGGACATTAGCAATCAGCCCCAGCATTTT. This translates into CASSFWQDISNQPQHF.

As concerns this clonotype: One end of the junction fails to match germline, which may point to a read error. The chain couples TRBV20-1 to TRBJ1-5; D unresolved. The CDR3 is made up of 15 amino acids. CDR1 is DFQATT, CDR2 SNEGSKA, per germline (reference sequence). CDR3 residues: CGAPDGQVKNQPQHF. Written as DNA, the CDR3 is TGCGGTGCTCCCGACGGGCAAGTAAAAAATCAGCCCCAGCATTTT.

This clonotype was recorded at least ten times. J is TRBJ1-5 and V is TRBV7-6, with TRBD1 as a possible D gene (5 bases). The CDR3 runs to 15 residues. CDR1 and CDR2 (germline): SGHVS, FNYEAQ. V lost 0 bases and J lost 6, with 12 bases in between. CDR3 nucleotide sequence: TGTGCCAGCAGCTTAGCGGCAGGGACCGGTCAGCCCCAGCATTTT. Protein product: CASSLAAGTGQPQHF.

This clonotype was observed a handful of times. In DNA form, the CDR3 reads TGCAGTGCTAGAGATCCGTCTATCTCCCAGGGAGCAGCTAACTATGGCTACACCTTC. Translated, it gives CSARDPSISQGAANYGYTF. The chain uses TRBV20-1 and TRBJ1-2; maybe TRBD1 (5 bases). The CDR3 is 19 residues long. Germline-derived CDR1 and CDR2 are DFQATT and SNEGSKA (reference sequence). The V end was cut by 0 bases, the J end by 0 bases, with 23 bases between.

The chain is built from TRBV18 and TRBJ1-1; 7 bases line up with TRBD1. This CDR3 is 17 amino acids long. The V gene's germline CDR1 is KGHSH and CDR2 LQKENI. J lost 0 bases, V lost 1 base, and 8 bases had no gene match. CDR3 DNA: TGTGCCAGCTCACCACGTCCGACAGGGAGGGTGAACACTGAAGCTTTCTTT. Its translation: CASSPRPTGRVNTEAFF.

The chain recombines TRBV28 with TRBJ2-2; 10 nucleotides agree with TRBD2. The CDR3 covers 15 residues. CDR1 is MDHEN and CDR2 is SYDVKM in the germline V gene. Trimming took 8 bases from V and 5 from J; bases not matched to a gene: 8. The CDR3 nucleotides read TGTGCCAGCTCACGCCTAGCGGGGGTTACCGGGGAGCTGTTTTTT. Protein sequence: CASSRLAGVTGELFF.

In its sample, this clonotype was seen many times. This sequence joins TRBV7-2 and TRBJ2-3; the match to TRBD2 covers 7 bases. This CDR3 has 16 amino acids. Germline CDR1 and CDR2: SGHTA and FQGNSA. V shed 5 bases and J 2 bases; nucleotides not matched to a gene: 10. CDR3 in DNA: TGTGCCAGCAGCCCGTTAGGCGGGGGATTCACAGATACGCAGTATTTT. It yields the protein CASSPLGGGFTDTQYF. The full variable domain, completed using reference TRBV7-2 and TRBJ2-3, is GAGVSQSPSNKVTEKGKDVELRCDPISGHTALYWYRQSLGQGLEFLIYFQGNSAPDKSGLPSDRFSAERTGGSVSTLTIQRTQQEDSAVYLCASSPLGGGFTDTQYFGPGTRLTVL.

This chain links TRBV6-2 or TRBV6-3 with TRBJ1-1, with D possibly being TRBD1 (5 bases). Germline CDR1 MNHEY, CDR2 SVGEGT. There are 13 residues in the CDR3. The germline V and J ends were trimmed by 6 bases and 3 bases, with 11 bases remaining between them. The chain's CDR3 is CASRDSSDTEAFF. The DNA for the CDR3 is TGTGCCAGCAGAGACAGCTCCGACACTGAAGCTTTCTTT.

This clonotype was seen a few times. Its ends do not fully match the called genes, so a read error is possible. V gene TRBV7-9 combines with J gene TRBJ2-2; D gene uncertain. This CDR3 region has 14 residues. CDR1 is SEHNR, CDR2 FQNEAQ, per germline (reference sequence). The CDR3, as DNA: TGTACCAGCAGCTTAGGAATGAGCCCCGGGGAGCTGTTTTTT. Protein: CTSSLGMSPGELFF.

This clonotype was detected only a few times. This chain uses TRBV27 with TRBJ2-5; D not resolved. The CDR3 totals 16 residues. The V end lost 5 bases, the J end lost 0 bases, and 16 bases lay between the germline ends. Germline V gives CDR1 MNHEY, CDR2 SMNVEV (reference sequence). The CDR3 protein is CASSTLSGEYQETQYF. DNA for the CDR3: TGTGCCAGCAGTACCCTCTCAGGAGAGTACCAAGAGACCCAGTACTTC.

This clonotype showed up many times. The CDR3 sequence is CATSRDTGRAVPLHF. As DNA, the CDR3 is TGTGCCACCAGCAGAGACACGGGACGGGCTGTTCCCCTCCACTTT. The chain recombines TRBV15 with TRBJ1-6; possible D gene TRBD1, 5 bases. Germline assignment: CDR1 LNHNV and CDR2 YYDKDF (reference sequence). The CDR3 extends over 15 amino acids. V lost 0 bases, J lost 13 bases, and 16 bases lay in between.

At least ten counts were recorded for this clonotype. The chain joins TRBV6-2 or TRBV6-3 to TRBJ2-1; D not certain. The CDR3 runs to 16 residues. Deletions cut 4 bases from V and 0 bases from J, with 13 bases between. From germline, CDR1 is MNHEY and CDR2 SVGEGT. CDR3 region: CASSSSPMSSYNEQFF. DNA of the CDR3: TGTGCCAGCAGTTCCTCCCCGATGAGCTCCTACAATGAGCAGTTCTTC.

This clonotype was seen a few times. This chain joins TRBV28 and TRBJ2-5; TRBD2 aligns across 12 bases. The germline V gene encodes CDR1 MDHEN and CDR2 SYDVKM. The V segment lost 7 bases and the J segment 2 bases; nucleotides outside the gene matches: 17. The CDR3 covers 19 residues. The CDR3 loop is CASTLEPKSGTSGQETQYF. The CDR3 region has the DNA TGTGCCAGCACTTTGGAACCAAAATCCGGGACTAGCGGGCAAGAGACCCAGTACTTC.

The chain uses TRBV12-3 or TRBV12-4 and TRBJ2-1; 12 nucleotides align to TRBD2. V dropped 3 bases and J dropped 6; count of bases not matched to a gene: 6. The length of the CDR3 is 16 residues. The CDR3 region is CASSLASGGASNEQFF. The CDR3 DNA reads as TGTGCCAGCAGTTTGGCTAGCGGGGGGGCGAGCAATGAGCAGTTCTTC.

A note on this clonotype: One end of the junction fails to match germline, which may point to a read error. The chain joins TRBV7-2 to TRBJ2-7, with 10 nucleotides matching TRBD2. This CDR3 contains 16 residues. Per germline, CDR1 SGHTA and CDR2 FQGNSA. DNA of the CDR3: TGTGCCATCAGCTTACCGCTAGCGGGGGACTCCTACGAGCAGTACTTC. It is translated as CAISLPLAGDSYEQYF.

The chain combines TRBV5-4 with TRBJ2-7; 7 positions match TRBD1. This CDR3 spans 15 amino acids. Per the germline V gene, CDR1 is SGHNT and CDR2 is YYREEE (reference sequence). Trimming removed 3 bases from V and 2 bases from J; junction bases left unmatched: 8. The CDR3 region is CASSSPGQSPYEQYF. Written as DNA, the CDR3 is TGTGCCAGCAGCTCGCCGGGACAGAGCCCCTACGAGCAGTACTTC.